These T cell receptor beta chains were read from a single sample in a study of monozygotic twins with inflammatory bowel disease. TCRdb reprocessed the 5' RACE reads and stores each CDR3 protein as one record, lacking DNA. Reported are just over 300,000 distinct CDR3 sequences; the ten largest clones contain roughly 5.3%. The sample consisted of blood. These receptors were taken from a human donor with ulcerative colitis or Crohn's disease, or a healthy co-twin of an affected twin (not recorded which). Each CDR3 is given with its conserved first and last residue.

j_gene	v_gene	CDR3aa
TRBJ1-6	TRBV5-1	CASSNPGHNSPLHF
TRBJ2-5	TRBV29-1	CSVSGAGAETQYF
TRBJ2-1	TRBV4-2	CASSQAASFEQFF
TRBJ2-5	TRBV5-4	CASRGQTGRQETQYF
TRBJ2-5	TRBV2	CASSLLGRQETQYF
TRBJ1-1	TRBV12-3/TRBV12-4	CASNDRGYTEAFF
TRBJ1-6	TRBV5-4	CASSRGQGERSPLHF
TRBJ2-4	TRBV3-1	CASSFGQLAKNIQYF
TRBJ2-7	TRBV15	CATSTGTGAYEQYF
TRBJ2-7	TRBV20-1	CSARDPGLVTYEQYF
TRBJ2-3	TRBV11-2	CASSSPTSGTPDTQYF
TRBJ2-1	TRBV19	CASSAIREGSNEQFF
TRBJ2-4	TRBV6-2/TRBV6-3	CASSYSSSGGRGDIQYF
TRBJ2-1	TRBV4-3	CASSQDWWQGRNNEQFF
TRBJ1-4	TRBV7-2	CASSLWTSGGEKLFF
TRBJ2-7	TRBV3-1	CASSRGTSGGPYEQYF
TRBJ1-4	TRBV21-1	CASSNAGTGKFF
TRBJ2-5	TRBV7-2	CASSFPGLQETQYF
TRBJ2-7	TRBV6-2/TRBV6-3	CASVKLEALSYEQYF
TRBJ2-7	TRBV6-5	CASSSSEGRGYEQYF
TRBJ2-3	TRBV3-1	CASGRGGADTQYF
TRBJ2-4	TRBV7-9	CASIPDSPGPIQYF
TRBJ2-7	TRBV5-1	CASSLGGQGTLYEQYF
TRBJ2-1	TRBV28	CASSLGSVGEQFF
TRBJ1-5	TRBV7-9	CASSPTDDNQPQHF
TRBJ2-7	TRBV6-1	CASSARTIRNEQYF
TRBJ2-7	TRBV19	CASSKPPSSRAYEQYF
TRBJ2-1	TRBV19	CASSMVLGEYNEQFF
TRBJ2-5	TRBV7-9	CASSSGGKYQETQYF
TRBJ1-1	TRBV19	CASRRGVAMGTEAFF
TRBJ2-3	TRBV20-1	CSASGLVATDTQYF
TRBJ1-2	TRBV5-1	CASSLDQSNYGYTF
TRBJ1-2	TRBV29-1	CSVDTQGELYGYTF
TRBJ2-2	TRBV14	CASSPLQYGELFF
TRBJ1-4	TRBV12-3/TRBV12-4	CASSLGGEEKLFF
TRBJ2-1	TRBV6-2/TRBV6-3	CASSDRLAGGSREQFF
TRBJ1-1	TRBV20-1	CSARGTGSSEAFF
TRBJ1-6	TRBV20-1	CSERSLGDHNSPLHF
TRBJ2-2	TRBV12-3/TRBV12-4	CASSWTGELFF
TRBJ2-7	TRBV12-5	CASGLAQKQRIGYEQYF
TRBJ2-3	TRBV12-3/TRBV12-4	CASSPDRDTQYF
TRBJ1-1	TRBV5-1	CASSGMGGSNTEAFF